The 9 T cell receptor beta chains in this list originate from one sample, sequenced in a study of blood T cell repertoires in COVID-19. Libraries were prepared by immunoSEQ multiplex PCR; TCRdb keeps only in-frame clonotypes and omits some of them. In the table there are approximately 82,000 clones, roughly 90% of which are singletons. Input material: PBMCs or T cells enriched from blood (not recorded which). The origin of the receptors is a woman aged 45-65 years with acute COVID-19.

The chain has TRBV5-1 and TRBJ2-6, with TRBD1 matching over 7 bases. The germline V gene has CDR1 SGHRS and CDR2 YFSETQ. This CDR3 comprises 16 residues. J gave up 2 bases and V 1 base, and 3 bases lay outside the gene matches. The CDR3 DNA follows: TGCGCCAGCAGCTTGTACCAGGGGGCTGGGGCCAACGTCCTGACTTTC. Encoded protein: CASSLYQGAGANVLTF.

The chain couples TRBV18 to TRBJ2-3; D remains ambiguous. Germline CDR1 reads KGHSH; CDR2 reads LQKENI. The CDR3 is made up of 12 amino acids. Trimming left V 2 bases short and J 5 bases short, with 5 bases between. CDR3 in amino acids: CASSPERDTQYF. The CDR3 DNA is TGTGCCAGCTCACCAGAGAGAGATACGCAGTATTTT.

V is TRBV5-5 and J is TRBJ2-2; TRBD1 matches at 9 bases. The CDR3 is 18 residues long. J gave up 2 bases and V 0 bases, and 8 bases lay outside the gene matches. Germline V gene sequence: CDR1 SGHKS, CDR2 YYEKEE (reference sequence). The CDR3 sequence is CASSLALQGATNTGELFF. The CDR3 nucleotides are TGTGCCAGCAGCTTGGCCCTACAGGGGGCGACTAACACCGGGGAGCTGTTTTTT. Full variable domain (outside the CDR3, taken from reference TRBV5-5 and TRBJ2-2): DAGVTQSPTHLIKTRGQQVTLRCSPISGHKSVSWYQQVLGQGPQFIFQYYEKEERGRGNFPDRFSARQFPNYSSELNVNALLLGDSALYLCASSLALQGATNTGELFFGEGSRLTVL.

This clone was seen a handful of times. The chain employs TRBV5-4 and TRBJ1-1; maybe TRBD1 (6 bases). V lost 1 base, J lost 1 base, and 8 bases lay in between. The length of the CDR3 is 14 residues. Germline-derived CDR1 and CDR2 are SGHNT and YYREEE (reference sequence). The CDR3 bases are TGTGCCAGCAGCTTGACAGGGTGGAACACTGAAGCTTTCTTT. This sequence encodes CASSLTGWNTEAFF.

The chain joins TRBV19 to TRBJ2-7; D may be TRBD2 (6 bases). This CDR3 comprises 13 residues. V gave up 5 bases and J gave up 4 bases, with 12 bases separating them. Looked up from germline, CDR1 is LNHDA and CDR2 is SQIVND (reference sequence). Here the CDR3 reads CASSLGLQYEQYF. The CDR3 nucleotides are TGTGCCAGTAGTTTGGGACTGCAATACGAGCAGTACTTC.

The genes are TRBV2 and TRBJ2-6; unclear D gene. Between the trimmed V and J ends, which lost 5 bases and 12 bases, there was a span of 11 bases. The CDR3 loop spans 12 amino acids. Germline CDR1 is SNHLY and CDR2 is FYNNEI. CDR3 region: CASSYSSPVLTF. The CDR3 DNA reads as TGTGCCAGCAGTTACAGTTCCCCCGTCCTGACTTTC.

This clone has only one observation. This chain joins TRBV5-6 and TRBJ1-2; 9 bases fit TRBD1. This CDR3 contains 15 residues. Germline CDR1 is SGHDT and CDR2 is YYEEEE. After removal of 4 bases from V and 0 bases from J, the junction contained 4 bases not matched to a gene. Here the CDR3 reads CASSPRDRANYGYTF. In DNA, the CDR3 is TGTGCCAGCAGCCCGAGGGACAGGGCTAACTATGGCTACACCTTC.

The chain combines TRBV6-5 with TRBJ1-5, with D unclear. With 5 bases removed from V and 3 bases from J, the gap between germline ends came to 11 bases. Germline V gene data show CDR1 as MNHEY and CDR2 as SVGAGI. This CDR3 region has 14 residues. CDR3 coding DNA: TGTGCCAGCAGTAACACGGGAAACAATCAGCCCCAGCATTTT. This sequence encodes CASSNTGNNQPQHF.

This rearrangement joins TRBV29-1 to TRBJ2-7, with D hard to call. Germline V CDR1 and CDR2: SQVTM, ANQGSEA. Trimming removed 4 bases at V and 2 bases at J, with 9 bases between. The CDR3 has 12 residues. The CDR3 loop is CSVGSGPYEQYF. CDR3 coding DNA: TGCAGCGTTGGTTCAGGCCCCTACGAGCAGTACTTC.